This passage covers 8 T cell receptor beta chains from one sample sequenced in a study of blood T cell repertoires in COVID-19. Profiled with immunoSEQ multiplex PCR; TCRdb holds only in-frame clones, not every one. The sample consists of over 250,000 clones, 87% of them appearing once. What was sequenced was PBMCs or T cells enriched from blood (not recorded which). All receptors come from a woman aged 18-29 years who had recovered from COVID-19.

V usage is TRBV10-1 and J usage is TRBJ2-7; TRBD1 matches 10 bases. The germline V gene encodes CDR1 WNHNN and CDR2 SYGVQD (reference sequence). The CDR3 is 13 amino acids. Trimming cost V 6 bases and J 3 bases; bases outside gene matches: 2. CDR3 in amino acids: CASRGQGLYEQYF. As DNA, the CDR3 is TGCGCCAGCAGGGGACAGGGGCTCTACGAGCAGTACTTC.

This clone was seen a few times. The genes are TRBV7-2 and TRBJ1-2, with D hard to call. Trimming took off 2 bases at V and 8 bases at J, with 21 bases between the two ends. The CDR3 contains 16 residues. Germline lookup yields CDR1 SGHTA and CDR2 FQGNSA. The CDR3 region is CASSLRNAGWVRGYTF. Here the CDR3 DNA reads TGTGCCAGCAGCTTAAGGAACGCGGGGTGGGTGAGAGGCTACACCTTC.

This clone was counted a single time. The V and J genes are TRBV18 and TRBJ1-3, with 9 bases fitting TRBD1. Germline CDR1 reads KGHSH; CDR2 reads LQKENI. J lost 6 bases, V lost 6 bases, and 15 bases had no gene match. The CDR3 runs 17 residues. CDR3 region: CASSLMRPGQGANTIYF. The CDR3 DNA reads as TGTGCCAGCTCTCTCATGCGGCCGGGACAGGGTGCAAACACCATATATTTT.

The chain combines TRBV5-4 with TRBJ2-2; no reliable D call. The length of the CDR3 is 16 residues. Looked up from germline, CDR1 is SGHNT and CDR2 is YYREEE (reference sequence). The ends were cut back, 4 bases at V and 1 base at J, with 14 bases in the middle. The CDR3 DNA follows: TGTGCCAGCAGCCGGCTTCGATCGGGGAACACCGGGGAGCTGTTTTTT. Protein: CASSRLRSGNTGELFF.

The CDR3 sequence: CASSLTASNYGYTF. As DNA, the CDR3 is TGTGCCAGCAGCTTAACAGCCTCCAACTATGGCTACACCTTC. This chain joins TRBV7-2 and TRBJ1-2; D not certain. CDR3 size: 14 residues. Germline loops: CDR1 SGHTA, CDR2 FQGNSA. V was shortened by 2 bases and J by 2 bases, with 9 bases between the two germline ends.

This clone was found once. The rearrangement links TRBV18 to TRBJ2-3, with a weak D call TRBD2 (7 bases). The CDR3 is 16 residues long. The V end lost 3 bases, the J end lost 3 bases, and 16 bases lay between the germline ends. Germline V lookup: CDR1 KGHSH, CDR2 LQKENI. The CDR3 sequence is CASSPQGRGRTDTQYF. The CDR3, as DNA: TGTGCCAGCTCACCTCAGGGGAGGGGAAGGACAGATACGCAGTATTTT.

V gene TRBV18 combines with J gene TRBJ1-1, with D unclear. From germline, CDR1 is KGHSH and CDR2 LQKENI. This CDR3 has 16 residues. The V end was cut by 1 base, the J end by 3 bases, with 15 bases between. The CDR3 region is CASSPLLRGRYTEAFF. The DNA of the CDR3 is TGTGCCAGCTCACCACTCCTCCGGGGTAGGTACACTGAAGCTTTCTTT. Together with reference TRBV18 and TRBJ1-1, the CDR3 gives the full variable domain: NAGVMQNPRHLVRRRGQEARLRCSPMKGHSHVYWYRQLPEEGLKFMVYLQKENIIDESGMPKERFSAEFPKEGPSILRIQQVVRGDSAAYFCASSPLLRGRYTEAFFGQGTRLTVV.

The V and J genes are TRBV5-1 and TRBJ2-3; TRBD1 is a possible D gene (7 bases). V gave up 4 bases and J gave up 3 bases, with 15 bases separating them. Germline CDR1 reads SGHRS; CDR2 reads YFSETQ. The CDR3 extends over 15 amino acids. CDR3 residues: CASSAGQSNTDTQYF. In DNA form, the CDR3 reads TGCGCCAGCAGCGCGGGACAGTCGAATACAGATACGCAGTATTTT.